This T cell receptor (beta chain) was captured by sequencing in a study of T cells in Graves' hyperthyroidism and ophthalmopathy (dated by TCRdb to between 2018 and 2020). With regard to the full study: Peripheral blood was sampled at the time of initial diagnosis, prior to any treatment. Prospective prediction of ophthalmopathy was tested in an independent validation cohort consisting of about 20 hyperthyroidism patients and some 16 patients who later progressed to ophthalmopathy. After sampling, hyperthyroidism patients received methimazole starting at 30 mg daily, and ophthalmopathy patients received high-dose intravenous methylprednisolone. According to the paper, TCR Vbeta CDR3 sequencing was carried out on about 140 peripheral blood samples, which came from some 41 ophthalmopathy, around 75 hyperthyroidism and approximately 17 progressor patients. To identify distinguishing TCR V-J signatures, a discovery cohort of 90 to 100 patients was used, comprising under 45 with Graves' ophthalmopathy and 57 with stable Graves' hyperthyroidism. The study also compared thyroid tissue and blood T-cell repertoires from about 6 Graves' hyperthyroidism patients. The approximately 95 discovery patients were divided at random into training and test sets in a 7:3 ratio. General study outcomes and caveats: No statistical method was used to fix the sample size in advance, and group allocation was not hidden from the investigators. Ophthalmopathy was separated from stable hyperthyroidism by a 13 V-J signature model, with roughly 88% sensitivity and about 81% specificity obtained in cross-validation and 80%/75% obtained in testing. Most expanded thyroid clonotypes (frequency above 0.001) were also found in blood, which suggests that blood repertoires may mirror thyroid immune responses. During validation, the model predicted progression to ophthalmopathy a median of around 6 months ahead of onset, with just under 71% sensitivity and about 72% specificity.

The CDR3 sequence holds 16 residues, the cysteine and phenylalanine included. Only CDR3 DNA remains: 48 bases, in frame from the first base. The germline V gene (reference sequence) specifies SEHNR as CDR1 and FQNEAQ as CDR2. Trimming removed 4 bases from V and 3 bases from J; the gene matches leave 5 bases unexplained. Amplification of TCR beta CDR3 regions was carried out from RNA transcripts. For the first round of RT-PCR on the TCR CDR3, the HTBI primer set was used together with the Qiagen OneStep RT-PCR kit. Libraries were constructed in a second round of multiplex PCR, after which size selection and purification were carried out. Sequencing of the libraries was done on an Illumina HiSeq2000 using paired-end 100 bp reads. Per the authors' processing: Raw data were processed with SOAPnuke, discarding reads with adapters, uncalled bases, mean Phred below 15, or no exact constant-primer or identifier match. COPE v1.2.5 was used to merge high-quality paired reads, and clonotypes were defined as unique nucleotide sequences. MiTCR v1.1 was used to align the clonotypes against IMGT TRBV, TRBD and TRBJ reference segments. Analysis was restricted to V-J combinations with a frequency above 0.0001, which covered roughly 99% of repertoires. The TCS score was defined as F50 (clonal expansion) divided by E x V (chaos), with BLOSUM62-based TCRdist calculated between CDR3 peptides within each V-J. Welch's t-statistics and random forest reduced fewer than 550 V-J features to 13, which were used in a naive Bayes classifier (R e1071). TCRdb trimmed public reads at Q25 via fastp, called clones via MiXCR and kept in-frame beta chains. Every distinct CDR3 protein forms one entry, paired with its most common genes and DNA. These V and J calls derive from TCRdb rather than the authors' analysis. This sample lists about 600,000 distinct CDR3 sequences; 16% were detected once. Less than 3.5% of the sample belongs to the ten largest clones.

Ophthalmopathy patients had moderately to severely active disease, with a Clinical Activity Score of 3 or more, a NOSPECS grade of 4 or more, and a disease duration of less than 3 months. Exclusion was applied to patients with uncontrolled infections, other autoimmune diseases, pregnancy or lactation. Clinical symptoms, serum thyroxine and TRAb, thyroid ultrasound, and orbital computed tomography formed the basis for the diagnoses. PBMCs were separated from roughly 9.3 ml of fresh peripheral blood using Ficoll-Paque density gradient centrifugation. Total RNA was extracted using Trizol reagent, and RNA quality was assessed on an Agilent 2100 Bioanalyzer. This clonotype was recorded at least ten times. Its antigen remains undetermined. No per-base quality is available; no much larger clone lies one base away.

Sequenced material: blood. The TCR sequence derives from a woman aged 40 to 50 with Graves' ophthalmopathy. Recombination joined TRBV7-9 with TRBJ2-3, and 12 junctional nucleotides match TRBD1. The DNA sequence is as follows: TGTGCCAGCAGCTCGGGACAGGGGGCGGAAACAGATACGCAGTATTTT. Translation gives CASSSGQGAETDTQYF. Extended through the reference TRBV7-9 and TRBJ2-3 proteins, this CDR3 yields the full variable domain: DTGVSQNPRHKITKRGQNVTFRCDPISEHNRLYWYRQTLGQGPEFLTYFQNEAQLEKSRLLSDRFSAERPKGSFSTLEIQRTEQGDSAMYLCASSSGQGAETDTQYFGPGTRLTVL.